The entry below gives a single TCR beta chain sequence along with its context. Generated by immunoSEQ multiplex PCR, the TCRdb table keeps only in-frame clones and is missing some. This table holds roughly 250,000 clones, approximately 83% found once. Allocation to cohorts depended on clinical history reported by the participants. This entry is derived from a study of blood T cell repertoires in COVID-19. Across the study: Sample material is recorded as cDNA or gDNA derived from T cells, B-cell-depleted T cells, or PBMCs.

This clonotype was obtained from a woman younger than 45 who had recovered from COVID-19. Sequenced: PBMCs or T cells enriched from blood (not recorded which).

In DNA form, the CDR3 reads TGCGCCAGCAGTCAATTCCCCTGGCTTTTAGCCAAAAACATTCAGTACTTC. Translated: CASSQFPWLLAKNIQYF. The rearrangement uses TRBV23-1 and TRBJ2-4; no definite D call. TRBV23-1 is an ORF, and what it does is uncertain. V lost 1 base and J 0 bases, leaving 13 bases between the germline ends. This CDR3 is 17 amino acids long.